This T cell receptor beta chain was captured in a study of T cell responses to AZD1222 COVID-19 vaccine. Overall study context: Second doses that came at about 4 or about 12 weeks were put together.

Assay: immunoSEQ multiplex PCR; the TCRdb copy retains only in-frame clones and omits some. The sample lists more than 100,000 clones, around nine tenths occurring once. With regard to this clone: The target antigen is unknown.

The CDR3 consists of 14 residues. Per the germline V gene, CDR1 is LNHDA and CDR2 is SQIVND (reference sequence). Trimming pared 2 bases from V and 5 bases from J, leaving 10 bases between. Study-wide findings and caveats: The study reported that nearly half of spike-specific TCRs target unmutated variant regions. Two AZD1222 doses significantly raised spike-specific TCR breadth and depth over controls.

The origin of this receptor is an adult in good health. Source: peripheral blood, taken on day 0 of AZD1222 vaccination. The J gene is TRBJ1-5, the V gene TRBV19, with D unresolved. The DNA of the CDR3 is TGTGCCAGTAGTATATTCCTCCAGGATCAGCCCCAGCATTTT. Its translation is CASSIFLQDQPQHF.